These 28 T cell receptor beta chains share one sample of origin, sequenced in a study of T cell repertoires in cytomegalovirus infection. TCRdb ran MiXCR on the reads and lists one entry per CDR3 protein. The profile shows roughly 160,000 distinct CDR3 sequences, roughly 21% of them singletons. Antigens for these TCRs are unknown. This specimen consisted of CD8+ T cells from cultured PBMCs, obtained from culture after CMV antigen stimulation. Receptors were obtained from a human donor in good health (CMV status not recorded). Some clones in this sample may be carry-over from other donors' samples.

This clonotype has only one observation. The V call is TRBV11-2, the J call TRBJ1-2; D might be TRBD1 (5 bases). Trimming took off 0 bases at V and 0 bases at J, with 11 bases between the two ends. This CDR3 has 16 amino acids. Germline CDR1 reads SGHAT; CDR2 reads FQNNGV. The CDR3: CASSLDRQGANYGYTF. The DNA of the CDR3 is TGTGCCAGCAGCTTAGATCGGCAGGGAGCTAACTATGGCTACACCTTC. The full variable domain, with the rest looked up from reference TRBV11-2 and TRBJ1-2, is EAGVAQSPRYKIIEKRQSVAFWCNPISGHATLYWYQQILGQGPKLLIQFQNNGVVDDSQLPKDRFSAERLKGVDSTLKIQPAKLEDSAVYLCASSLDRQGANYGYTFGSGTRLTVV.

The rearrangement uses TRBV6-5 and TRBJ2-5, with TRBD1 matching 10 bases. The germline V gene encodes CDR1 MNHEY and CDR2 SVGAGI. With V trimmed by 2 bases and J by 4 bases, 4 bases remained unmatched. This CDR3 comprises 15 residues. CDR3: CASSYTGQGGETQYF. In DNA, the CDR3 is TGTGCCAGCAGTTACACCGGACAGGGGGGAGAGACCCAGTACTTC.

Ten or more counts support this clonotype. The rearrangement links TRBV27 to TRBJ1-5; D might be TRBD1 (5 bases). Trimming removed 0 bases at V and 6 bases at J, with 9 bases between. Looked up from germline, CDR1 is MNHEY and CDR2 is SMNVEV (reference sequence). The CDR3 consists of 14 residues. The CDR3 spells CASSLSRGGQPQHF. The DNA for the CDR3 is TGTGCCAGCAGTTTATCCCGTGGGGGTCAGCCCCAGCATTTT.

The CDR3 bases are TGTGCCAGCAGCTTTGGCGGAACAGATACGCAGTATTTT. Amino acids: CASSFGGTDTQYF. The chain has TRBV5-6 and TRBJ2-3; D is ambiguous. This CDR3 has 13 residues. V was trimmed by 2 bases and J by 3 bases, leaving 7 bases between them. Per the germline V gene, CDR1 is SGHDT and CDR2 is YYEEEE.

This clonotype was seen a handful of times. The chain has TRBV4-1 and TRBJ2-1, with D unclear. Germline values: CDR1 MGHRA, CDR2 YSYEKL. This CDR3 region has 12 residues. The V and J ends lost 4 bases and 6 bases respectively, with 7 bases between them. CDR3 nucleotide sequence: TGCGCCAGCAGCCCGTCCCCCAATGAGCAGTTCTTC. It specifies CASSPSPNEQFF.

This clonotype was picked up a small number of times. The chain joins TRBV7-8 to TRBJ1-2; a possible D gene is TRBD1 (5 bases). Germline CDR1 SGHVS, CDR2 FQNEAQ. The CDR3 consists of 14 residues. V gave up 5 bases and J gave up 6 bases, with 16 bases separating them. The CDR3 DNA sequence: TGTGCCAGCAGCCCAACCTTCGGCAGGGATGGCTACACCTTC. This translates into CASSPTFGRDGYTF. The full variable domain, completed using reference TRBV7-8 and TRBJ1-2, is GAGVSQSPRYKVAKRGQDVALRCDPISGHVSLFWYQQALGQGPEFLTYFQNEAQLDKSGLPSDRFFAERPEGSVSTLKIQRTQQEDSAVYLCASSPTFGRDGYTFGSGTRLTVV.

This clonotype was observed once. The rearrangement uses TRBV6-4 and TRBJ2-1; 10 bases align to TRBD1. J gave up 0 bases and V 7 bases, and 6 bases lay outside the gene matches. CDR1 and CDR2 (germline): MRHNA, SNTAGT. The CDR3 covers 16 residues. As DNA, the CDR3 is TGTGCCAGCACCCCGGACAGGGGGAGCTCCTACAATGAGCAGTTCTTC. Translation gives CASTPDRGSSYNEQFF.

The chain recombines TRBV19 with TRBJ2-1; D is unresolved. V lost 9 bases to trimming and J lost 5 bases, with 14 bases between them. This CDR3 comprises 13 residues. Germline V gives CDR1 LNHDA, CDR2 SQIVND (reference sequence). CDR3 bases: TGTGCCAGCGGTACCCCCCGGAACAATGAGCAGTTCTTC. The encoded protein is CASGTPRNNEQFF.

CDR3: CASSEGLAADTQYF. In DNA form, the CDR3 reads TGTGCCAGCAGTGAAGGACTAGCTGCGGATACGCAGTATTTT. The chain joins TRBV25-1 to TRBJ2-3; 8 bases are a match to TRBD2. The CDR3 extends over 14 amino acids. CDR1 is MGHDK and CDR2 is SYGVNS in the germline V gene. Losses at the gene ends were 2 bases for V and 6 bases for J; bases not matched to a gene: 4. Variable domain in full (rest from reference TRBV25-1 and TRBJ2-3): EADIYQTPRYLVIGTGKKITLECSQTMGHDKMYWYQQDPGMELHLIHYSYGVNSTEKGDLSSESTVSRIRTEHFPLTLESARPSHTSQYLCASSEGLAADTQYFGPGTRLTVL.

This clonotype was observed a few times. This chain links TRBV7-9 with TRBJ1-4; D not resolved. The CDR3 extends over 14 amino acids. CDR1 SEHNR and CDR2 FQNEAQ come from the germline V gene (reference sequence). V lost 1 base to trimming and J lost 8 bases, with 11 bases between them. CDR3: CASSLVVGTEKLFF. The CDR3 nucleotides read TGTGCCAGCAGCTTAGTGGTGGGCACCGAAAAACTGTTTTTT.

This sequence joins TRBV12-3 or TRBV12-4 and TRBJ1-1, with 8 positions matching TRBD1. V lost 5 bases, J lost 4 bases, and 6 bases stayed unmatched. The CDR3 covers 14 residues. In nucleotides, the CDR3 is TGTGCCAGCAGTGAAGGACAGGGTATCACTGAAGCTTTCTTT. It specifies CASSEGQGITEAFF.

Only a few counts were recorded for this clonotype. The V gene is TRBV7-8, the J gene TRBJ2-7, with D maybe TRBD2 (5 bases). This CDR3 comprises 14 residues. Trimming cost V 5 bases and J 0 bases, with 11 bases left between them. The germline gives CDR1 SGHVS, CDR2 FQNEAQ. Here the CDR3 DNA reads TGTGCCAGCAGCCATGGACTCAGCTCCTACGAGCAGTACTTC. Its protein is CASSHGLSSYEQYF.

This clonotype occurred a few times. The gene calls are TRBV12-3 or TRBV12-4 and TRBJ1-1, with unresolved D. Trimming shortened V by 8 bases and J by 1 base, and 14 bases separated the two germline ends. CDR3 length equals 14 residues. As DNA, the CDR3 is TGTGCCAGCTTGTTTTGGGGTTCGAACACTGAAGCTTTCTTT. Translation gives CASLFWGSNTEAFF.

The chain joins TRBV11-1 to TRBJ2-3, with 8 bases fitting TRBD2. Germline V gene lookup returns CDR1 SGHAT and CDR2 FQDESV (reference sequence). CDR3 length: 14 residues. V lost 5 bases and J lost 4; bases outside the gene matches: 5. The CDR3 sequence: CASSESGGADTQYF. As DNA, the CDR3 is TGTGCCAGCAGCGAGAGCGGGGGCGCAGATACGCAGTATTTT.

This clonotype was seen more than once but under ten times. J is TRBJ2-4 and V is TRBV27; D unresolved. CDR3 length equals 14 residues. The germline V gene encodes CDR1 MNHEY and CDR2 SMNVEV (reference sequence). Trimming took off 5 bases at V and 0 bases at J, with 8 bases between the two ends. The CDR3 nucleotides are TGTGCCAGCAGTCCGGACCTAGCCAAAAACATTCAGTACTTC. Encoded protein: CASSPDLAKNIQYF.

This clonotype was seen more than once but under ten times. This chain uses TRBV12-3 or TRBV12-4 with TRBJ2-1; D unresolved. There are 16 residues in the CDR3. With 7 bases removed from V and 0 bases from J, the gap between germline ends came to 16 bases. The CDR3 nucleotides are TGTGCCAGCACCCCTTTAACACCGAGCTCCTACAATGAGCAGTTCTTC. This encodes CASTPLTPSSYNEQFF.

The rearrangement links TRBV7-2 to TRBJ1-2; D is possibly TRBD1 (5 bases). Looked up from germline, CDR1 is SGHTA and CDR2 is FQGNSA. This CDR3 is 14 amino acids long. The V and J ends lost 5 bases and 8 bases respectively, with 18 bases between them. The CDR3 protein is CASSPTPMAGGYTF. The CDR3 nucleotides are TGTGCCAGCAGCCCAACCCCTATGGCAGGGGGCTACACCTTC.

The CDR3: CASSQVTDNEQFF. CDR3 in DNA: TGCGCCAGCAGCCAAGTGACCGACAATGAGCAGTTCTTC. The chain employs TRBV4-1 and TRBJ2-1; D not resolved. Germline V gives CDR1 MGHRA, CDR2 YSYEKL. CDR3 size: 13 residues. V lost 1 base and J lost 5, with 6 bases in between.

The V gene is TRBV7-8, the J gene TRBJ2-3, with unresolved D. This CDR3 has 14 amino acids. Trimming left V 4 bases short and J 3 bases short, with 11 bases between. Germline V gene sequence: CDR1 SGHVS, CDR2 FQNEAQ. The CDR3 is CASSSTRRTDTQYF. CDR3 sequence (DNA): TGTGCCAGCAGCTCGACCCGACGAACAGATACGCAGTATTTT.

A few counts support this clonotype. This rearrangement joins TRBV27 to TRBJ1-1; D gene unclear. The V and J ends lost 3 bases and 3 bases respectively, with 8 bases between them. The germline CDR1 and CDR2 sequences are MNHEY and SMNVEV (reference sequence). The CDR3 consists of 13 residues. The CDR3 reads CASSFTRYTEAFF. CDR3 DNA: TGTGCCAGCAGTTTCACCAGGTACACTGAAGCTTTCTTT.

J is TRBJ1-5 and V is TRBV6-5; a weak D match, TRBD1 (5 bases). Germline CDR1 reads MNHEY; CDR2 reads SVGAGI. This CDR3 is 15 amino acids long. V shed 2 bases and J shed 5 bases, with 13 bases lying between them. CDR3 amino acids: CASSYGGAIDQPQHF. Here the CDR3 DNA reads TGTGCCAGCAGTTACGGGGGAGCAATTGATCAGCCCCAGCATTTT.

With regard to this clonotype: One end of the junction is discordant with germline, which a read error may explain. The rearrangement links TRBV5-3 to TRBJ2-5, with 7 bases that match TRBD2. TRBV5-3 is an ORF; its function is uncertain. The CDR3 spans 14 residues. The CDR3 DNA follows: TGTGCCAGCAGCTTGTCGCCGGGGGGTGAGACCCAGTACTTC. This sequence encodes CASSLSPGGETQYF.

The CDR3 reads CASSLEQGLYNEQFF. The CDR3 region has the DNA TGTGCCAGCAGTTTAGAACAGGGGTTGTACAATGAGCAGTTCTTC. The V and J genes are TRBV12-3 or TRBV12-4 and TRBJ2-1, with 7 bases matching TRBD1. The J segment lost 4 bases and the V segment lost 1 base, leaving 4 bases of the junction unmatched. The CDR3 has 15 amino acids.

This chain uses TRBV6-5 with TRBJ1-5; 7 bases are shared with TRBD1. CDR3 length equals 17 residues. Per germline, CDR1 MNHEY and CDR2 SVGAGI. With V trimmed by 0 bases and J by 7 bases, 12 bases remained unmatched. The CDR3 region has the DNA TGTGCCAGCAGTTACTCAAGTAGGGCAGGGGGACCGCAGCCCCAGCATTTT. Translating it yields CASSYSSRAGGPQPQHF.

The chain employs TRBV18 and TRBJ2-7, with 9 nucleotides matching TRBD1. The trim removed 5 bases at V and 2 bases at J, leaving 7 bases unmatched. The germline gives CDR1 KGHSH, CDR2 LQKENI. The length of the CDR3 is 15 residues. As DNA, the CDR3 is TGTGCCAGCTCAGATTACCGGGACAGGGCCTACGAGCAGTACTTC. Protein sequence: CASSDYRDRAYEQYF.

This clonotype was observed a few times. V gene TRBV6-1 combines with J gene TRBJ1-3; 9 bases map to TRBD1. V gave up 5 bases and J gave up 3 bases; unmatched junction bases: 5. Germline V lookup: CDR1 MNHNS, CDR2 SASEGT. The CDR3 loop spans 15 amino acids. CDR3: CASSPRTGDGNTIYF. For the CDR3, the DNA is TGTGCCAGCAGTCCCCGGACAGGGGATGGAAACACCATATATTTT.

This clonotype was picked up a small number of times. This chain joins TRBV29-1 and TRBJ1-2, with D perhaps matching TRBD1 (5 bases). CDR3 length equals 15 residues. V was clipped by 5 bases and J by 1 base, with 17 bases between them. Germline loops: CDR1 SQVTM, CDR2 ANQGSEA. As DNA, the CDR3 is TGCAGCGTTTTCGGGGCTACTCGGGATAACTATGGCTACACCTTC. It is translated as CSVFGATRDNYGYTF.

This rearrangement joins TRBV12-3 or TRBV12-4 to TRBJ1-1; 7 nucleotides align to TRBD1. Unmatched junction bases numbered 5, after V lost 4 bases and J lost 0 bases. This CDR3 spans 15 amino acids. DNA of the CDR3: TGTGCCAGCAGTTCAGGGGGTCCTATGAACACTGAAGCTTTCTTT. Translation gives CASSSGGPMNTEAFF.